These 15 T cell receptor beta chains came from one sample sequenced in a study of shared clonotypes between healthy human individuals. Measured with immunoSEQ multiplex PCR; TCRdb has only the in-frame clones, and not every one. The sample lists some 2,100,000 clones, almost 96% seen once, with 0.1% to 0.15% in the top ten. Sequenced sample: naive CD4+ T cells sorted from blood. Documented subset: CD45RA+ positively selected. These receptor sequences come from a man aged 18 to 29 in good health.

The CDR3 nucleotides are TGTGCCAGCAGAACAGGGGTAGGGTACTACGAGCAGTACTTC. Translation: CASRTGVGYYEQYF. The chain uses TRBV6-5 and TRBJ2-7; 7 nucleotides align to TRBD1. Trimming cost V 6 bases and J 3 bases; bases outside gene matches: 8. Per germline, CDR1 MNHEY and CDR2 SVGAGI. The CDR3 has 14 residues.

The chain recombines TRBV6-6 with TRBJ1-5; unclear D gene. The V end was cut by 0 bases, the J end by 6 bases, with 6 bases between. The CDR3 length is 13 residues. Germline CDR1 and CDR2: MNHNY and SVGAGI (reference sequence). The CDR3 bases are TGTGCCAGCAGTTACTCGCGGGTTCAGCCCCAGCATTTT. Its protein is CASSYSRVQPQHF.

In nucleotides, the CDR3 is TGTGCCAGCAGCTTAATGTTCCAAGAGACCCAGTACTTC. Translating gives CASSLMFQETQYF. This chain connects TRBV7-2 to TRBJ2-5, with D uncertain. V lost 2 bases, J lost 1 base, and 5 bases lay in between. This CDR3 is built from 13 residues. Germline V gene lookup returns CDR1 SGHTA and CDR2 FQGNSA.

J is TRBJ2-7 and V is TRBV4-2; 9 bases are shared with TRBD2. V shed 5 bases and J 3 bases; nucleotides not matched to a gene: 5. The CDR3 contains 14 residues. CDR1 is LGHNA and CDR2 is YNFKEQ in the germline V gene. CDR3 amino acids: CASSAGGSFYEQYF. For the CDR3, the DNA is TGTGCCAGCAGCGCGGGGGGGTCTTTCTACGAGCAGTACTTC.

Of note for this clone: This specimen includes other DNA sequences encoding the same CDR3. The V gene is TRBV2, the J gene TRBJ2-5; D unresolved. The CDR3 runs 13 residues. Deletions cut 3 bases from V and 4 bases from J, with 9 bases between. Germline-derived CDR1 and CDR2 are SNHLY and FYNNEI. The CDR3 DNA reads as TGTGCCAGCAGTGATGGTGGTAGAGAGACCCAGTACTTC. Protein: CASSDGGRETQYF.

V gene TRBV18 combines with J gene TRBJ2-5; 8 nucleotides line up with TRBD1. The V segment lost 6 bases and the J segment 2 bases; nucleotides outside the gene matches: 5. This CDR3 has 14 amino acids. Per germline, CDR1 KGHSH and CDR2 LQKENI. This CDR3 is CASSDRVTQETQYF. The CDR3 bases are TGTGCCAGCTCGGACAGGGTGACGCAAGAGACCCAGTACTTC. Using reference TRBV18 and TRBJ2-5 for the parts outside the CDR3, the full variable domain is NAGVMQNPRHLVRRRGQEARLRCSPMKGHSHVYWYRQLPEEGLKFMVYLQKENIIDESGMPKERFSAEFPKEGPSILRIQQVVRGDSAAYFCASSDRVTQETQYFGPGTRLLVL.

V usage is TRBV28 and J usage is TRBJ1-4, with D perhaps matching TRBD1 (5 bases). The germline CDR1 and CDR2 sequences are MDHEN and SYDVKM. Trimming stripped 5 bases from V and 1 base from J, with 17 bases between. The CDR3 extends over 17 amino acids. CDR3 region: CASSPPSGRGTNEKLFF. As DNA, the CDR3 is TGTGCCAGCAGTCCCCCTTCAGGGCGGGGAACTAATGAAAAACTGTTTTTT. The full variable domain, in which reference TRBV28 and TRBJ1-4 provide the parts outside the CDR3, is DVKVTQSSRYLVKRTGEKVFLECVQDMDHENMFWYRQDPGLGLRLIYFSYDVKMKEKGDIPEGYSVSREKKERFSLILESASTNQTSMYLCASSPPSGRGTNEKLFFGSGTQLSVL.

The chain is built from TRBV6-1 and TRBJ2-7, with 10 bases identical to TRBD1. This CDR3 has 14 residues. J was trimmed by 6 bases and V by 10 bases; bases with no gene match: 12. Germline V gene data show CDR1 as MNHNS and CDR2 as SASEGT. The chain's CDR3 is CAIDRDRGVGEQYF. In nucleotides, the CDR3 is TGTGCCATCGACCGGGACAGGGGTGTCGGCGAGCAGTACTTC.

J is TRBJ2-3 and V is TRBV6-6, with 7 bases fitting TRBD2. The germline CDR1 and CDR2 sequences are MNHNY and SVGAGI (reference sequence). The CDR3 has 15 amino acids. V gave up 5 bases and J gave up 1 base; unmatched junction bases: 6. CDR3 nucleotides: TGTGCCAGCAGTGGCAAGCGGGGAGGCACAGATACGCAGTATTTT. It specifies CASSGKRGGTDTQYF.

The CDR3 DNA follows: TGTGCCAGCAGTTCTCCCACCGCGGCCTCTGGAAACACCATATATTTT. Protein sequence: CASSSPTAASGNTIYF. The J gene is TRBJ1-3, the V gene TRBV28, with unresolved D. Per germline, CDR1 MDHEN and CDR2 SYDVKM. The CDR3 length is 16 residues. Trimming cost V 4 bases and J 0 bases, with 13 bases left between them.

This chain connects TRBV5-5 to TRBJ2-5; no firm D call. The germline V gene encodes CDR1 SGHKS and CDR2 YYEKEE (reference sequence). CDR3 length: 13 amino acids. The V end lost 3 bases, the J end lost 4 bases, and 10 bases lay between the germline ends. DNA for the CDR3: TGTGCCAGCAGCTCACCCGACTCAGAGACCCAGTACTTC. Translating gives CASSSPDSETQYF.

This clone was observed once. CDR3 DNA: TGTGCCAGCAGCCGAAAGGGGGGCACAGATACGCAGTATTTT. As protein: CASSRKGGTDTQYF. The J gene is TRBJ2-3, the V gene TRBV7-3; D is possibly TRBD1 (6 bases). This CDR3 spans 14 amino acids. The V end lost 5 bases, the J end lost 1 base, and 10 bases lay between the germline ends. Germline V gene lookup returns CDR1 SGHTA and CDR2 FQGTGA.

The chain uses TRBV7-9 and TRBJ2-1; D not resolved. CDR3 length: 14 residues. Between the trimmed V and J ends, which lost 0 bases and 4 bases, there was a span of 7 bases. The germline V gene encodes CDR1 SEHNR and CDR2 FQNEAQ (reference sequence). The CDR3 coding sequence is TGTGCCAGCAGCTTAGCGGTCTCGTACAATGAGCAGTTCTTC. It yields the protein CASSLAVSYNEQFF.

The genes are TRBV20-1 and TRBJ2-3, with D unclear. Germline V gene lookup returns CDR1 DFQATT and CDR2 SNEGSKA (reference sequence). This CDR3 comprises 10 residues. The CDR3 loop reads CRTSTDTQYF. CDR3 nucleotides: TGCAGGACGAGCACAGATACGCAGTATTTT.

A note on this clone: Other DNA variants within this sample encode the same CDR3. The CDR3 DNA follows: TGTGCCAGCAGAGGACAGGGGTCCTATAATTCACCCCTCCACTTT. Its protein product is CASRGQGSYNSPLHF. The chain employs TRBV6-5 and TRBJ1-6, with TRBD1 matching over 9 bases. CDR1 and CDR2 (germline): MNHEY, SVGAGI. The CDR3 loop spans 15 amino acids. V was clipped by 6 bases and J by 1 base; unmatched bases: 1.